The T cell receptor (beta chain) under discussion was sequenced for a study of siplizumab effects on memory and regulatory T cells (dated 2019 in TCRdb). About the investigation overall: The study examined how the anti-CD2 antibody siplizumab affects alloreactive T-cell subsets in allogeneic mixed lymphocyte reactions built from human PBMCs.

Sorted unstimulated T cells, along with proliferating T cells recovered from mixed lymphocyte reactions, underwent TCRbeta CDR3 sequencing. Fresh whole blood from nine to eleven HLA-typed healthy donors was used to isolate PBMCs. To map where alloreactive clones came from, CD4+ regulatory T cells in the unstimulated state were FACS-sorted. Worth noting for this clone: This receptor's antigen is unknown. No clone much larger than this one lies a single base away; base qualities are absent.

Library preparation employed the immunoSEQ multiplex PCR assay. Roughly 100,000 TCR templates per sample were assayed on the deep sequencing platform. Genomic DNA extracted from sorted T cells was used for TCRbeta CDR3 sequencing. Turning to the authors' computational methods: The R programming language was used for clonal analysis of the TCRbeta CDR3 data. Comparing unstimulated samples against CFSE-low samples taken after the reaction was how alloreactive CD4+ and CD8+ clones were defined. Regulatory or non-regulatory origin of alloreactive CD4+ clones was assigned by matching sequences to the sorted unstimulated Treg and non-Treg repertoires. TCRdb obtained this table from immuneACCESS and retained in-frame rearrangements with V and J assigned. These tables miss some clones; where compared with another copy, unresolved V genes account for less than half of the shortfall, and the remainder is unexplained. V and J calls and clone size are copied from that table; D and trimming were computed from the DNA. The table for this sample lists approximately 110,000 clones; roughly nine tenths of them were counted only once. The ten largest clonotypes hold more than 0.65% of the sample.

According to the germline V gene, CDR1 reads SGDLS and CDR2 reads YYNGEE. The CDR3 sequence holds 19 residues, the cysteine and phenylalanine included. CDR3 DNA is the only sequence kept; it has 57 bases, read in frame from the first base. Trimming takes 3 bases from V and 5 bases from J, and the germline ends sit 26 bases apart. On the study overall, not on this receptor specifically: About 80-96% of proliferating CD4+ or CD8+ clones could not be given a naive or memory phenotype. In reactions with siplizumab, an average of roughly 70% of mappable alloreactive CD4+ clones were Treg-derived, compared with roughly 27% in control reactions. Whether proliferating Tregs from siplizumab cultures were suppressive was not functionally confirmed. Sequences below about 10^-5 frequency were poorly captured, so only a minor fraction of alloreactive clones could be mapped to unstimulated subsets. Unstimulated naive T cells appeared to be more diverse than memory T cells, and naive cells seemed to make a substantial contribution to the alloresponse. The cumulative frequency of alloreactive sequences that could be traced back to unstimulated CD4+ memory T cells was significantly reduced by siplizumab.

The chain employs TRBV9 and TRBJ2-2; 7 matching bases give a weak D call of TRBD2. The clonotype comes from a human donor in good health. Sequenced material: Tregs sorted from blood. The CDR3 corresponds to CASSAPRGRVPGTTGELFF. The DNA reads as follows: TGTGCCAGCAGCGCCCCGAGGGGGAGGGTCCCTGGAACGACCGGGGAGCTGTTTTTT. Outside the CDR3, residues come from the reference TRBV9 and TRBJ2-2 proteins, so the full variable domain is: DSGVTQTPKHLITATGQRVTLRCSPRSGDLSVYWYQQSLDQGLQFLIQYYNGEERAKGNILERFSAQQFPDLHSELNLSSLELGDSALYFCASSAPRGRVPGTTGELFFGEGSRLTVL.